This TCR beta chain was sequenced during a study of T cells in localized non-small cell lung cancer. By share of the sample, this clone is medium-sized. The antigen is unknown. The method was immunoSEQ multiplex PCR; TCRdb's version includes in-frame clones alone and lacks a portion of them. The table shows 4,000 or so clones, with around 28% occurring only once. Study-wide points: The study detected a median about 50 of the top 100 tumor clones in adjacent lung. Blood T cell density predicted longer survival; adjacent-lung clonality, shorter. Uninvolved adjacent lung showed higher T cell clonality than tumor. A single tumor region was sequenced, leaving heterogeneity possible.

The specimen comprised lung tumor tissue, sampled before any cancer treatment. The clonotype originates from a man between 35 and 75 years old with stage II lung adenocarcinoma.

CDR3 nucleotides: TGCGCCAGCAGTCAAGGGCCAACAGGGGACTATGGCTACACCTTC. This translates into CASSQGPTGDYGYTF. The chain carries TRBV23-1 and TRBJ1-2, with 7 bases matching TRBD1. TRBV23-1 is an ORF; its function is uncertain. The trim removed 2 bases at V and 3 bases at J, leaving 6 bases unmatched. The length of the CDR3 is 15 residues.